This T cell receptor beta chain was identified during a study of T cell responses to AZD1222 COVID-19 vaccine. Here immunoSEQ multiplex PCR was the method, and the copy in TCRdb shows in-frame clones only, minus some. In the table there are some 36,000 clones, 70% to 90% of which are singletons. V shed 0 bases and J 4 bases; nucleotides not matched to a gene: 4. Germline V CDR1 and CDR2: MRHNA, SNTAGT. The CDR3 extends over 15 amino acids. Overall study findings and caveats: Vaccine-associated CD4 TCRs spanned spike, dominant at 160-218 and 743-854.

This clone was observed a few times. The antigen remains unidentified. This receptor was taken from an adult in good health. Sequences were derived from peripheral blood, sampled on day 0 of AZD1222 vaccination. The chain has TRBV6-4 and TRBJ2-3, with 7 bases that match TRBD1. CDR3 region: CASSDSRQGADTQYF. DNA for the CDR3: TGTGCCAGCAGTGACTCGAGGCAGGGGGCAGATACGCAGTATTTT.